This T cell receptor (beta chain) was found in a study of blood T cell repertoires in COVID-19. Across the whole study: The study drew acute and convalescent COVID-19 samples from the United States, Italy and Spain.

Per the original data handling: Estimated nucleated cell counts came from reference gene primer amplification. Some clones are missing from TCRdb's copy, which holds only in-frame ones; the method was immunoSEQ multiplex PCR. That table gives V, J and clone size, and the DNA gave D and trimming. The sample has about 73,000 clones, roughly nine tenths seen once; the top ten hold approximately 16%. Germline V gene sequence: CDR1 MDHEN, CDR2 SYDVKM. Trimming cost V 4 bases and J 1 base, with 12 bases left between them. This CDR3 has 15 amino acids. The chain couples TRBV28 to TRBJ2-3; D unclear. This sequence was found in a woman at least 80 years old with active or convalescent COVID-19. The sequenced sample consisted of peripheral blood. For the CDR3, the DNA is TGTGCCAGCAGTTCGAGCGTCAGACGCACAGATACGCAGTATTTT. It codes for CASSSSVRRTDTQYF.